Listed below are T cell receptor beta chains from one sample, sequenced in a study of T cell clonotyping in hematopoietic cell transplantation. Sequencing used immunoSEQ multiplex PCR; TCRdb keeps in-frame clones, though not all of them. This repertoire shows some 35,000 clones, 85% to 95% found once; its top ten account for roughly 1.6%. The source was peripheral blood mononuclear cells, collected before stem cell transplant. The origin of the receptors is a man aged 40-55 years with chronic myeloid leukemia. Some clones in this sample may be carry-over from other donors' samples. CDR3s include the opening cysteine and the closing phenylalanine or tryptophan. The order of the fields is D gene, V gene, J gene, CDR3 DNA, CDR3 protein. A D gene is named only where the DNA matches it firmly.

D: .; V: TRBV9; J: TRBJ1-5; DNA: TGTGCCAGCAGCGTAGGCGCAAATAGCAATCAGCCCCAGCATTTT; CDR3: CASSVGANSNQPQHF
D: .; V: TRBV6-6; J: TRBJ1-1; DNA: TGTGCCAGCGAGGGTGGTAGCTCTGAAGCTTTCTTT; CDR3: CASEGGSSEAFF
D: TRBD1; V: TRBV28; J: TRBJ1-6; DNA: TGTGCCAGCATCTCCCTCGCAGGGGGCTTCTCACCCCTCCACTTT; CDR3: CASISLAGGFSPLHF
D: .; V: TRBV5-1; J: TRBJ2-5; DNA: TGCGCCAGCAGCCACGGGACAGACCCTGGGGGGGGGACCCAGTACTTC; CDR3: CASSHGTDPGGGTQYF